This T cell receptor (beta chain) was retrieved from a study of CD8+ T cells in alopecia areata. cDNA prepared by RNA extraction and subsequent reverse transcription served as the template for sequencing. TCRdb keeps only in-frame clones here, not all; method: immunoSEQ multiplex PCR. The sample records over 8,000 clones, 50% to 80% being singletons. Germline V gives CDR1 MNHEY, CDR2 SVGAGI. CDR3 length: 14 residues. V dropped 0 bases and J dropped 6; count of bases not matched to a gene: 3. Samples from alopecia areata patients were lesional scalp punch biopsies and peripheral blood. The rearrangement joins TRBV6-5 to TRBJ1-2; TRBD1 aligns across 8 bases. Sequencing used skin. The clonotype was recovered from a human donor with alopecia areata. The CDR3 is CASSYSGRGHGYTF. The CDR3 DNA is TGTGCCAGCAGTTACTCCGGCAGGGGGCATGGCTACACCTTC.